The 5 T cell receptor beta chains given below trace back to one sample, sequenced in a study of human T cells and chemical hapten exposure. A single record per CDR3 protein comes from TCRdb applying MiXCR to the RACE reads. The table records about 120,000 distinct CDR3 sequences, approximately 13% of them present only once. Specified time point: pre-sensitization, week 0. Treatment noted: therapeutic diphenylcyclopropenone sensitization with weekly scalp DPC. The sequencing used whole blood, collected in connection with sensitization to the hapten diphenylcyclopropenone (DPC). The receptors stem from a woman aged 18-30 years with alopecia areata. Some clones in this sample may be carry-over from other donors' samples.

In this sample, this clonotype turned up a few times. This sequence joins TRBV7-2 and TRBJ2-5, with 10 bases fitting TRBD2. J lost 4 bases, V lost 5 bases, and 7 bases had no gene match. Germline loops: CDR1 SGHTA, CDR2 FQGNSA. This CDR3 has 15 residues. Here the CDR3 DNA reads TGTGCCAGCAGCCCGAGCGGGGGGGCCGTAGAGACCCAGTACTTC. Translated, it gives CASSPSGGAVETQYF.

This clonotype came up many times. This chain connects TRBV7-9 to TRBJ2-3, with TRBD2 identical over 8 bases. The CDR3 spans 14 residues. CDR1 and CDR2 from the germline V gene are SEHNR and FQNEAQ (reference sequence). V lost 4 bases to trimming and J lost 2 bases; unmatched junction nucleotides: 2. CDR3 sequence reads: CASSSGLDTDTQYF. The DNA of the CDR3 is TGTGCCAGCAGCTCGGGACTAGACACAGATACGCAGTATTTT.

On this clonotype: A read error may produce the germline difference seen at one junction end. In DNA, the CDR3 is TGTGCCAACAGTTATTCGGGGTTGGCCAAAAACATTCAGTACTTC. Translated, it gives CANSYSGLAKNIQYF. V gene TRBV6-9 combines with J gene TRBJ2-4, with a tentative D call TRBD2 (5 bases). The length of the CDR3 is 15 residues. The V gene's germline CDR1 is MNHGY and CDR2 SVAAGI.

The DNA of the CDR3 is TGTGCCAGCAGCTTATCTGGAGAGACCCAGTACTTC. Its protein product is CASSLSGETQYF. This chain joins TRBV7-2 and TRBJ2-5; D is ambiguous. There are 12 residues in the CDR3. Trimming shortened V by 2 bases and J by 4 bases, and 5 bases separated the two germline ends. Germline V lookup: CDR1 SGHTA, CDR2 FQGNSA.

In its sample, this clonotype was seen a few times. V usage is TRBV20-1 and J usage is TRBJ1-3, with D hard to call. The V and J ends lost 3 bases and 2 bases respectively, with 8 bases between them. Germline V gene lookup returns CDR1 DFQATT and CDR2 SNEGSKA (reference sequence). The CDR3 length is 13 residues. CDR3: CSARGRTGNTIYF. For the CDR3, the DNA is TGCAGTGCTAGGGGCAGGACTGGAAACACCATATATTTT.